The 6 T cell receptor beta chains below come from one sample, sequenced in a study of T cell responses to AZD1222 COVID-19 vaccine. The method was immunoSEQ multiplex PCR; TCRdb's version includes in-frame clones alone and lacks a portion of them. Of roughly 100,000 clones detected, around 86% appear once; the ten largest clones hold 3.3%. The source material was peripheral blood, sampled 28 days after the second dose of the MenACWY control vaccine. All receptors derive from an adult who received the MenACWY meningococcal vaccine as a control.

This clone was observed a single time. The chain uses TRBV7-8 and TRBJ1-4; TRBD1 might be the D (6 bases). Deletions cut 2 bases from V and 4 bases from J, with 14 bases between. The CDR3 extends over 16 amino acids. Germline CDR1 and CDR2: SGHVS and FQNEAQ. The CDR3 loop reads CASSLIYRADNEKLFF. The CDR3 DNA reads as TGTGCCAGCAGCTTAATTTACAGGGCCGATAATGAAAAACTGTTTTTT. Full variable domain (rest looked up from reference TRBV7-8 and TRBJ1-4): GAGVSQSPRYKVAKRGQDVALRCDPISGHVSLFWYQQALGQGPEFLTYFQNEAQLDKSGLPSDRFFAERPEGSVSTLKIQRTQQEDSAVYLCASSLIYRADNEKLFFGSGTQLSVL.

The chain's CDR3 is CASSLAGDTEAFF. DNA for the CDR3: TGTGCCAGCAGTCTGGCAGGGGACACTGAAGCTTTCTTT. The chain uses TRBV28 and TRBJ1-1, with TRBD1 as a possible D gene (6 bases). V dropped 5 bases and J dropped 3 bases, with 10 bases sitting between them. The CDR3 spans 13 residues. The germline gives CDR1 MDHEN, CDR2 SYDVKM.

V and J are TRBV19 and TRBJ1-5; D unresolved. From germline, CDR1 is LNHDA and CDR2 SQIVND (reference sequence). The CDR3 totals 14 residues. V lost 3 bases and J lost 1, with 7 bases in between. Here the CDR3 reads CASSMAGSNQPQHF. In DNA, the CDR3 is TGTGCCAGTAGTATGGCGGGGAGCAATCAGCCCCAGCATTTT.

CDR3 in amino acids: CASSQPPTSGGELFF. CDR3 DNA sequence: TGCGCCAGCAGTCAGCCTCCCACAAGTGGCGGGGAGCTGTTTTTT. The J gene is TRBJ2-2, the V gene TRBV23-1; D gene ambiguous. TRBV23-1 is treated as an ORF (open reading frame) with a function not yet certain. Trimming left V 3 bases short and J 7 bases short, with 15 bases between. This CDR3 comprises 15 residues.

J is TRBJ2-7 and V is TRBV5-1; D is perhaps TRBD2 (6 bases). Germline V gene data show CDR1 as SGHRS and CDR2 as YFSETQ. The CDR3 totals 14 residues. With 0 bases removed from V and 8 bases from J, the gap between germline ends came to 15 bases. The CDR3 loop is CASSLGTPGEKQYF. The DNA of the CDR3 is TGCGCCAGCAGCTTGGGGACCCCGGGGGAAAAGCAGTACTTC.

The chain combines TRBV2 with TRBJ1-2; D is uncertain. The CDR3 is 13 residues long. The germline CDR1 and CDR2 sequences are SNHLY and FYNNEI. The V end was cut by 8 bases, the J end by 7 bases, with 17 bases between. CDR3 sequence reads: CASAPRVSGGYTF. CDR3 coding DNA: TGTGCCAGCGCCCCTCGGGTGTCCGGTGGCTACACCTTC.